This T cell receptor beta chain was recorded in a study of T cells in Graves' hyperthyroidism and ophthalmopathy. This clonotype was seen a few times. Germline lookup yields CDR1 SGDLS and CDR2 YYNGEE. The CDR3 length is 16 residues. Trimming removed 0 bases at V and 6 bases at J, with 16 bases between. RNA transcripts yielded amplified TCR beta CDR3 regions. The TCR CDR3 first-round RT-PCR relied on the HTBI primer set. TCRdb re-called the multiplex PCR reads with MiXCR, one entry per CDR3 protein. The table includes around 350,000 distinct CDR3 sequences, approximately 14% detected once. The rearrangement uses TRBV9 and TRBJ2-1, with D possibly matching TRBD2 (6 bases). The clonotype was recovered from a woman aged 18-35 years with Graves' hyperthyroidism that later progressed to Graves' ophthalmopathy. The material sequenced was blood. CDR3 protein: CASSVGGATLSNEQFF. DNA for the CDR3: TGTGCCAGCAGCGTAGGCGGGGCTACCCTTAGCAATGAGCAGTTCTTC.